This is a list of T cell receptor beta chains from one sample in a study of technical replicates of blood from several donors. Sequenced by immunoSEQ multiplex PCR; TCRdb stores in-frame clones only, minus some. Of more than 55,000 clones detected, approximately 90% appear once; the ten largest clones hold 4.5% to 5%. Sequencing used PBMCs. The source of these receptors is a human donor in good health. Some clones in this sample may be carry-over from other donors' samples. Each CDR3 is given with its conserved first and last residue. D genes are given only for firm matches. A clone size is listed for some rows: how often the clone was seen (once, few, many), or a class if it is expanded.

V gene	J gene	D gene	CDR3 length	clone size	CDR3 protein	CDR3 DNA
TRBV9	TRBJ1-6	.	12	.	CASSVPNSPLHF	TGTGCCAGCAGCGTACCGAATTCACCCCTCCACTTT
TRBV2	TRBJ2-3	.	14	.	CASSATPTGDTQYF	TGTGCCAGCAGTGCAACTCCTACAGGGGATACGCAGTATTTT
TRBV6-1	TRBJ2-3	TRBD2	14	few	CASSGGGATDTQYF	TGTGCCAGCAGTGGCGGGGGGGCTACAGATACGCAGTATTTT
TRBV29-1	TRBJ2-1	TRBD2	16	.	CSVEETGTIVLYEQFF	TGCAGCGTTGAGGAGACCGGGACTATCGTGTTGTATGAGCAGTTCTTC
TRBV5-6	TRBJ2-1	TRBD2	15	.	CASSPGLAGDGEQFF	TGTGCCAGCAGCCCAGGACTAGCGGGAGACGGTGAGCAGTTCTTC
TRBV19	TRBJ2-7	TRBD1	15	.	CASSIDGTGAYEQYF	TGTGCCAGTAGTATAGACGGGACAGGGGCCTACGAGCAGTACTTC
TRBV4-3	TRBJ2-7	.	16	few	CASSYYTPGLTYEQYF	TGCGCCAGCAGCTACTATACCCCGGGACTGACCTACGAGCAGTACTTC
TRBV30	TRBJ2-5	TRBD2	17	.	CAWSSLLAGVIHETQYF	TGTGCCTGGAGTTCGCTTCTAGCGGGAGTAATCCACGAGACCCAGTACTTC
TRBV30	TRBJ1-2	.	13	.	CAWTRTGSGGYTF	TGTGCCTGGACTCGTACAGGATCTGGGGGCTACACCTTC
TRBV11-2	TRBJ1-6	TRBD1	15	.	CASSAGQGALSPLHF	TGTGCCAGCAGCGCAGGACAGGGGGCGCTTTCACCCCTCCACTTT
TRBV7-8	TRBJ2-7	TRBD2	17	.	CASSPNQASGSPYEQYF	TGTGCCAGCAGCCCCAACCAGGCTAGCGGGAGCCCCTACGAGCAGTACTTC
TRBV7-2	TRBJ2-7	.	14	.	CASSPRYSSYEQYF	TGTGCCAGCAGCCCCCGCTATTCCTCCTACGAGCAGTACTTC
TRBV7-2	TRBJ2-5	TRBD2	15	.	CASESAGVGQETQYF	TGTGCCTCGGAATCGGCGGGAGTCGGCCAAGAGACCCAGTACTTC
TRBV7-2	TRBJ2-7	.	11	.	CASSHGWEQYF	TGTGCCAGCAGCCACGGGTGGGAGCAGTACTTC
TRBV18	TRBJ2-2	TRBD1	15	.	CASSPNRGNTGELFF	TGTGCCAGCTCACCAAACAGGGGGAACACCGGGGAGCTGTTTTTT
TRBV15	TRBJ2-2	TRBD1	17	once	CATSRDRAGGYTGELFF	TGTGCCACCAGCAGAGATCGGGCAGGGGGATACACCGGGGAGCTGTTTTTT
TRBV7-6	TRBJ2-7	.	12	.	CASSLSHYEQYF	TGTGCCAGCAGCTTATCACACTACGAGCAGTACTTC
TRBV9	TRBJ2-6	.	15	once	CASSVRISGANVLTF	TGTGCCAGCAGCGTCAGGATCTCTGGGGCCAACGTCCTGACTTTC
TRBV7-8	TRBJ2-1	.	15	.	CASSLDGDSYNEQFF	TGTGCCAGCAGCTTAGACGGGGACTCCTACAATGAGCAGTTCTTC
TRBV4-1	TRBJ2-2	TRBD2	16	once	CASSPVAGAGTGELFF	TGCGCCAGCAGCCCAGTAGCGGGGGCGGGCACCGGGGAGCTGTTTTTT
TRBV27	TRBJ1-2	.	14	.	CASSLVAGTFGYTF	TGTGCCAGCAGTTTAGTAGCAGGGACTTTTGGCTACACCTTC
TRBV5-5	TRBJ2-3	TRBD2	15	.	CASSGTSGGADTQYF	TGTGCCAGCAGCGGCACTAGCGGGGGAGCAGATACGCAGTATTTT
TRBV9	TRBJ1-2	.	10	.	CASSGWGYTF	TGTGCCAGCAGTGGCTGGGGCTACACCTTC
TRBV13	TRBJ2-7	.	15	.	CASSLEGGGSYEQYF	TGTGCCAGCAGCTTAGAAGGAGGAGGTTCCTACGAGCAGTACTTC
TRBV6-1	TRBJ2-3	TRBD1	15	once	CASRGDRGNTDTQYF	TGTGCCAGCAGAGGCGACAGGGGGAACACAGATACGCAGTATTTT
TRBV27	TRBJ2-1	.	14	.	CASSLGGNYNEQFF	TGTGCCAGCAGTTTAGGAGGGAACTACAATGAGCAGTTCTTC
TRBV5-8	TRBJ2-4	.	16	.	CASRNRTDLAKNIQYF	TGTGCCAGCAGAAACAGGACAGACCTAGCCAAAAACATTCAGTACTTC
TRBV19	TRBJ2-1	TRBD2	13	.	CASSIRGDNEQFF	TGTGCCAGTAGTATCCGGGGGGACAATGAGCAGTTCTTC
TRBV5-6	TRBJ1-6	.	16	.	CASSLGSGFGNSPLHF	TGTGCCAGCAGCTTGGGTTCAGGGTTCGGTAATTCACCCCTCCACTTT
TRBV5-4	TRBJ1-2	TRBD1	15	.	CASSLVHRGFDGYTF	TGTGCCAGCAGCTTGGTGCACAGGGGATTTGATGGCTACACCTTC
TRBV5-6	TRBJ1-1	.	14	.	CASSLVQRNTEAFF	TGTGCCAGCAGCTTGGTACAGAGGAACACTGAAGCTTTCTTT
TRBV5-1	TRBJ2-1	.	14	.	CASTPVGAYNEQFF	TGCGCCAGCACCCCGGTAGGGGCTTACAATGAGCAGTTCTTC
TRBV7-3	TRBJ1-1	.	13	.	CASSTRQDTEAFF	TGTGCCAGCAGCACCCGACAGGACACTGAAGCTTTCTTT
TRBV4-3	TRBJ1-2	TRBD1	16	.	CASSQDSTGVGYGYTF	TGCGCCAGCAGCCAAGATTCGACAGGGGTGGGCTATGGCTACACCTTC
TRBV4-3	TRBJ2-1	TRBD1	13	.	CASSQVPGQDVFF	TGCGCCAGCAGCCAAGTACCGGGACAGGACGTGTTCTTC
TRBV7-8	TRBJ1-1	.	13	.	CASSPNAVGEAFF	TGTGCCAGCAGCCCCAACGCGGTCGGAGAAGCTTTCTTT
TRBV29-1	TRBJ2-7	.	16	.	CSVSSWDTSEGYEQYF	TGCAGCGTCTCTTCCTGGGACACCTCAGAAGGCTACGAGCAGTACTTC
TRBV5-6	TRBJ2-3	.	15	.	CASSPGTGSTDTQYF	TGTGCCAGCAGCCCGGGGACTGGGAGCACAGATACGCAGTATTTT
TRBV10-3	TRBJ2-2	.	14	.	CAISEDRSTGELFF	TGTGCCATCAGTGAAGACAGGTCCACCGGGGAGCTGTTTTTT
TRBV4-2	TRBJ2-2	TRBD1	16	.	CASSQTGTVRNGELFF	TGTGCCAGCAGCCAAACAGGGACAGTCCGAAACGGGGAGCTGTTTTTT
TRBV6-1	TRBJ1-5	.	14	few	CASTEGSGNQPQHF	TGTGCCAGCACTGAAGGTAGTGGCAATCAGCCCCAGCATTTT
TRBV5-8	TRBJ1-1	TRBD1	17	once	CASTTGTGRARDTEAFF	TGTGCCAGCACCACCGGGACAGGGAGGGCACGTGACACTGAAGCTTTCTTT
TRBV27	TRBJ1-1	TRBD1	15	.	CASSGWTGKDTEAFF	TGTGCCAGCAGTGGATGGACAGGGAAGGACACTGAAGCTTTCTTT
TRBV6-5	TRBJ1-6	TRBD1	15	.	CASSSAGTGSSPLHF	TGTGCCAGCAGTTCCGCCGGGACAGGGAGTTCACCCCTCCACTTT